The present T cell receptor (beta chain) was sequenced within a study of T cells of healthy individuals. The CDR3 is 14 residues long. The ends were cut back, 4 bases at V and 4 bases at J, with 14 bases in the middle. Germline loops: CDR1 SGHNT, CDR2 YYREEE (reference sequence). One entry per CDR3 protein, called by TCRdb with MiXCR from the 5' RACE reads. The sample carries about 96,000 distinct CDR3 sequences, under 20% recorded once. This clonotype was seen more than once but under ten times. The chain couples TRBV5-4 to TRBJ2-5, with D perhaps TRBD1 (6 bases). The clonotype originates from a human donor in good health. The CDR3 DNA reads as TGTGCCAGCAGCCGAGCAGGGGTTGGAGAGACCCAGTACTTC. It specifies CASSRAGVGETQYF.